This TCR beta chain stems from a study of blood T cells in healthy people across ages. At the level of the study: Through template switching, about one barcoded beta molecule was captured per two T cells, as measured in model experiments.

Study observations and caveats: Among T cells, TCR beta diversity per million cells dropped roughly linearly as age rose.

The CDR3 extends over 11 amino acids. The germline V gene has CDR1 SQVTM and CDR2 ANQGSEA. V was shortened by 0 bases and J by 4 bases, with 4 bases between the two germline ends. It was with a sample-barcoded 5' primer and a J-beta primer mix that a second PCR of roughly 7 to 12 cycles was run. TCRdb re-called the 5' RACE reads through MiXCR, storing one row per CDR3 protein. The sample holds 800,000 or so distinct CDR3 sequences, 35% to 50% seen once. This clonotype appeared many times. Its specificity is not known. Sequenced sample: blood. The J gene is TRBJ2-7, the V gene TRBV29-1; D is uncertain. The sequence came from a man aged 80 or over in good health. The CDR3 reads CSVEEGYEQYF. The CDR3 bases are TGCAGCGTTGAAGAAGGGTACGAGCAGTACTTC.